This T cell receptor beta chain was captured by sequencing in a study of esophageal squamous cell carcinoma under preoperative chemotherapy. Across the study: Both tumor-infiltrating lymphocytes and peripheral blood T cells were profiled. Regarding the study as a whole: After paclitaxel-nedaplatin, abundant clones were more likely to contract than amplify. After treatment, tumor-infiltrating lymphocytes apparently came partly from blood T cells. After chemotherapy, TCR diversity rose significantly in peripheral T cells but not in tumor-infiltrating lymphocytes.

TCRdb reprocessed the PCR reads with MiXCR, giving one entry per CDR3 protein. The sample yields about 18,000 distinct CDR3 sequences, around 46% seen once. This CDR3 has 13 residues. The V end was cut by 2 bases, the J end by 8 bases, with 10 bases between. Germline V gene data show CDR1 as SGHNT and CDR2 as YENEEA. This clonotype is labeled medium-sized (0.01 to 0.1%). Its antigen is unknown. Time point noted: after preoperative PTX-NDP chemotherapy. The receptor's source is a human donor with esophageal squamous cell carcinoma. The donor label of this sample is uncertain. The chain links TRBV11-3 to TRBJ2-1; D might be TRBD1 or TRBD2, each matching 5 bases. Sampling was carried out from a patient given preoperative chemotherapy. DNA of the CDR3: TGTGCCAGCAGCTTAAGAGGGGTAGATGAGCAGTTCTTC. It codes for CASSLRGVDEQFF.